This TCR beta chain was sequenced for a study of cytomegalovirus exposure and HLA in healthy donors. It was with 60 Vbeta and 13 Jbeta primers that the PCR ran. Here immunoSEQ multiplex PCR was the method, and the copy in TCRdb shows in-frame clones only, minus some. Counted here are 200,000 to 250,000 clones, around 85% occurring once; the ten biggest clones make up roughly 1.5%. Worth noting for this clone: Its antigen is unknown.

Findings and limits, study-wide: Earlier analysis yielded a pattern in which most TCR beta V segments were productive about 87% or about 30% of the time.

Specimen: PBMCs. This sequence originates from a man aged 50-59 years in good health and CMV-seronegative.

The CDR3 DNA sequence: TGTGCCAGCAGCTTAGACAGGGGGAAGTACAATGAGCAGTTCTTC. This translates into CASSLDRGKYNEQFF. The rearrangement uses TRBV7-9 and TRBJ2-1; 8 nucleotides align to TRBD1. In germline, CDR1 is SEHNR, CDR2 FQNEAQ (reference sequence). V gave up 1 base and J gave up 4 bases; unmatched junction bases: 3. The CDR3 extends over 15 amino acids. Full variable domain (rest looked up from reference TRBV7-9 and TRBJ2-1): DTGVSQNPRHKITKRGQNVTFRCDPISEHNRLYWYRQTLGQGPEFLTYFQNEAQLEKSRLLSDRFSAERPKGSFSTLEIQRTEQGDSAMYLCASSLDRGKYNEQFFGPGTRLTVL.